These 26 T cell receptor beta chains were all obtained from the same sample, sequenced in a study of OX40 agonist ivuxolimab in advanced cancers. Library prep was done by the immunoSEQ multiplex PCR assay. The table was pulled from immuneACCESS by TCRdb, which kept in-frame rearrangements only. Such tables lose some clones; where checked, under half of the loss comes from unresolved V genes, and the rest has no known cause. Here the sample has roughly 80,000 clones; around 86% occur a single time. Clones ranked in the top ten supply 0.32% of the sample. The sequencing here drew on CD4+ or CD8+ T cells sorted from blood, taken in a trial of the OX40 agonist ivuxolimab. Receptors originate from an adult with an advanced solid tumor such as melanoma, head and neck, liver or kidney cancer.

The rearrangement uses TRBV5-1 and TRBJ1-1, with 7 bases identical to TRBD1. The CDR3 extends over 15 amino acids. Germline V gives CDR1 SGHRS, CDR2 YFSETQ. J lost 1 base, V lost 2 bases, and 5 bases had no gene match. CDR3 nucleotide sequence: TGCGCCAGCAGCTTCCTTACAGGGGCGAACACTGAAGCTTTCTTT. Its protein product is CASSFLTGANTEAFF.

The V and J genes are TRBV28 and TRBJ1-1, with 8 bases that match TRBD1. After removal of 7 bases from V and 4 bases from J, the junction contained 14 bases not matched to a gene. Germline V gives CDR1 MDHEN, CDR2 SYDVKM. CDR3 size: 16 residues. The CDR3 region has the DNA TGTGCCAGCAACCTTCCCGGACAGGGCAGGGCCACTGAAGCTTTCTTT. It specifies CASNLPGQGRATEAFF.

CDR3 sequence: CASSPRTSGGHKQFF. CDR3 coding DNA: TGTGCCAGCAGCCCTAGGACTAGCGGGGGGCACAAGCAGTTCTTC. V usage is TRBV7-9 and J usage is TRBJ2-1; 14 nucleotides agree with TRBD2. CDR3 length equals 15 residues. The V gene end was trimmed by 5 bases and the J gene end by 11 bases; junction bases not matched to a gene: 8. The germline V gene encodes CDR1 SEHNR and CDR2 FQNEAQ (reference sequence).

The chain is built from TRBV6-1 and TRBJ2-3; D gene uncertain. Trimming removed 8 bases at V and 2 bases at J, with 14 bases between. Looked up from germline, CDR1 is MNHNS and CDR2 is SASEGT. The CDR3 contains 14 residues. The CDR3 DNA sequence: TGTGCCAGCGCCCAGGAGCGCTTCACAGATACGCAGTATTTT. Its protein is CASAQERFTDTQYF.

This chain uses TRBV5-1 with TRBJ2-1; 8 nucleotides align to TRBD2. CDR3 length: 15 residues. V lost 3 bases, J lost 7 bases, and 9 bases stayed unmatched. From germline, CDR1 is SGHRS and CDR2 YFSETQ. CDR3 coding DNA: TGCGCCAGCAGCTCGGGAGGGAACGGGATAAATGAGCAGTTCTTC. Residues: CASSSGGNGINEQFF.

The CDR3 DNA reads TGTGCCAGCAGCATCGACAAAACCGAGACCCAGTACTTC. It specifies CASSIDKTETQYF. This chain links TRBV11-2 with TRBJ2-5; no clear D gene. The CDR3 loop spans 13 amino acids. The V gene lost 5 bases and the J gene lost 5 bases, with 12 bases spanning the gap. Germline values: CDR1 SGHAT, CDR2 FQNNGV.

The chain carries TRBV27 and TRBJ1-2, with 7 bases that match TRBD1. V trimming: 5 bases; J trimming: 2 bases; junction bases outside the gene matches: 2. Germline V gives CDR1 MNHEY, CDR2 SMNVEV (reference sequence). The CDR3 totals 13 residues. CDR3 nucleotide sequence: TGTGCCAGCAGTAGGGACAGAAACTATGGCTACACCTTC. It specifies CASSRDRNYGYTF.

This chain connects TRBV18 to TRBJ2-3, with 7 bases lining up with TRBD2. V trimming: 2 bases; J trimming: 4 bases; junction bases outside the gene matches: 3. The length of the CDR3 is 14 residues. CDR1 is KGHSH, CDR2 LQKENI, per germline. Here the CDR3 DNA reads TGTGCCAGCTCACCAGGGGCGGGGGCAGATACGCAGTATTTT. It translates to CASSPGAGADTQYF.

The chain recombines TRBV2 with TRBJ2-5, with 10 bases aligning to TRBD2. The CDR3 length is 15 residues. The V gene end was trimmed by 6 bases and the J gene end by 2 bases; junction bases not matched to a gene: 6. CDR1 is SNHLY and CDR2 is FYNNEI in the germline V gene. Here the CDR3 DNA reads TGTGCCAGCAGAACTAGCGGGGCGCCACAAGAGACCCAGTACTTC. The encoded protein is CASRTSGAPQETQYF.

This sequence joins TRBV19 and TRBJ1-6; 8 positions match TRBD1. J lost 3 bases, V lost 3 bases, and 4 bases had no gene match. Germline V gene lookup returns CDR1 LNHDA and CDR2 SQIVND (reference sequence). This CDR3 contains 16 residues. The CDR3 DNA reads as TGTGCCAGTAGTATCTCGGGACAGGTCTATAATTCACCCCTCCACTTT. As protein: CASSISGQVYNSPLHF.

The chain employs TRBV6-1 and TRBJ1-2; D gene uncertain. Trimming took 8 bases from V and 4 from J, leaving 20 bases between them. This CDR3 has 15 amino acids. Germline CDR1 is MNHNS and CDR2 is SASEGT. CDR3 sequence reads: CASRSAGTDLYGYTF. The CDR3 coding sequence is TGTGCCAGCCGTTCGGCTGGTACAGACCTCTATGGCTACACCTTC.

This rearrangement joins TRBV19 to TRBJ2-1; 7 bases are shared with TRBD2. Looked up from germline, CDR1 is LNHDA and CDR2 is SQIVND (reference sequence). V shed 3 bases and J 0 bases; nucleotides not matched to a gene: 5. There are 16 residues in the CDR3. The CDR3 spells CASSISGGSSYNEQFF. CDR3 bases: TGTGCCAGTAGTATCTCGGGCGGGAGCTCCTACAATGAGCAGTTCTTC.

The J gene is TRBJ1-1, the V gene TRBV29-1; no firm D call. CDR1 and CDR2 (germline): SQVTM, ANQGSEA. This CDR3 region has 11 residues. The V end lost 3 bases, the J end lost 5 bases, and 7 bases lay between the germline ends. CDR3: CSVEAETEAFF. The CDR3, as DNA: TGCAGCGTTGAGGCGGAGACTGAAGCTTTCTTT.

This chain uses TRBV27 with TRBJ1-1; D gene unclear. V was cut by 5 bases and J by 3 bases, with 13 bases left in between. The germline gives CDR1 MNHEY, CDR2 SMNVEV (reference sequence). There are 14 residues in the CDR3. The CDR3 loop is CASSLLIGDTEAFF. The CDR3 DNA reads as TGTGCCAGCAGTCTTCTAATCGGTGACACTGAAGCTTTCTTT.

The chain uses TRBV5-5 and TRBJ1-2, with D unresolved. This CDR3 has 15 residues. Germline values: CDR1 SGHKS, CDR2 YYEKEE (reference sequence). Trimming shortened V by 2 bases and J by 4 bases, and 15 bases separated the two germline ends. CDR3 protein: CASSFSYGGTYGYTF. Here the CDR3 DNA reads TGTGCCAGCAGCTTTTCGTACGGAGGCACCTATGGCTACACCTTC.

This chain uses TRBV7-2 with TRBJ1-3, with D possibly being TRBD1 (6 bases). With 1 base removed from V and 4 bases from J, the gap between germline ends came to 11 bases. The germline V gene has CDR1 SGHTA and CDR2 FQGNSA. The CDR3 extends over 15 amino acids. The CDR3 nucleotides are TGTGCCAGCAGCTTAGGGGGGGGGCACGGAAACACCATATATTTT. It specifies CASSLGGGHGNTIYF.

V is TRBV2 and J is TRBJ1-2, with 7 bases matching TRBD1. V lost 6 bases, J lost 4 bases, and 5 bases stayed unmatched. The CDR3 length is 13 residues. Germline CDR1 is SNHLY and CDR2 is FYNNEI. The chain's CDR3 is CASRTEGAYGYTF. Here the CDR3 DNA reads TGTGCCAGCAGAACGGAGGGGGCCTATGGCTACACCTTC.

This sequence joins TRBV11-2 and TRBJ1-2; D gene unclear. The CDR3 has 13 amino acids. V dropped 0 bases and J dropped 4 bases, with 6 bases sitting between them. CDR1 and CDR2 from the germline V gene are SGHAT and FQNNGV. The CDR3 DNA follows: TGTGCCAGCAGCTTAGATTTCAGCTATGGCTACACCTTC. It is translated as CASSLDFSYGYTF.

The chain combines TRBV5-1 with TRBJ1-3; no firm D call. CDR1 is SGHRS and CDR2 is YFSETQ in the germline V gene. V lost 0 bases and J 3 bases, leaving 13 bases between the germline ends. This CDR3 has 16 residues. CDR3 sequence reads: CASSLGSGRGGNTIYF. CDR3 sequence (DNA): TGCGCCAGCAGCTTGGGATCGGGTAGAGGTGGAAACACCATATATTTT.

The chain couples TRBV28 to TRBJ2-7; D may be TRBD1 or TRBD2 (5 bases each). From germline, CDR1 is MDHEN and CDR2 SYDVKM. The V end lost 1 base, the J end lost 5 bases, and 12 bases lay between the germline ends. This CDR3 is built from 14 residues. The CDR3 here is CASSLSAGRNEQYF. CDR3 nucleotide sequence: TGTGCCAGCAGTTTATCAGCAGGGAGAAACGAGCAGTACTTC. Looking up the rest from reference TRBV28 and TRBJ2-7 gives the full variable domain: DVKVTQSSRYLVKRTGEKVFLECVQDMDHENMFWYRQDPGLGLRLIYFSYDVKMKEKGDIPEGYSVSREKKERFSLILESASTNQTSMYLCASSLSAGRNEQYFGPGTRLTVT.

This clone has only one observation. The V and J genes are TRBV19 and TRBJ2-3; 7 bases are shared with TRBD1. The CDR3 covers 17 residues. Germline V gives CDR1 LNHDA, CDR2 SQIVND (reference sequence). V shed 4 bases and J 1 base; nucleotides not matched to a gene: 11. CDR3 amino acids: CASSTTKGALGTDTQYF. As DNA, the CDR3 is TGTGCCAGTAGTACGACCAAGGGGGCGCTGGGCACAGATACGCAGTATTTT.

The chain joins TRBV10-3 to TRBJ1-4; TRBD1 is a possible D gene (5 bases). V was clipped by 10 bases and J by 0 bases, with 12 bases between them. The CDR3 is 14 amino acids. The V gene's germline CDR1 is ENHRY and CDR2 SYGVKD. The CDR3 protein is CATGTVATNEKLFF. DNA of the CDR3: TGTGCCACCGGGACGGTCGCAACTAATGAAAAACTGTTTTTT.

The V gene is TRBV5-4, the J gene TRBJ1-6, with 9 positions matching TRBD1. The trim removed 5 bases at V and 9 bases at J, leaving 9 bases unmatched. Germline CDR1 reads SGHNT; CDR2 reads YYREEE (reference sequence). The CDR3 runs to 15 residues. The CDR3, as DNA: TGTGCCAGCAGACCCTCGACAGGGGGACGTTCACCCCTCCACTTT. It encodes CASRPSTGGRSPLHF.

CDR3 DNA: TGTGCCAGCAGCAAGGGGGGACAGGGGATCAGGGCTGGGGCCAACGTCCTGACTTTC. This codes for CASSKGGQGIRAGANVLTF. The rearrangement joins TRBV21-1 to TRBJ2-6; TRBD1 is taken as the D call from the table, unchecked against the DNA. TRBV21-1 is a pseudogene. The CDR3 has 19 residues.

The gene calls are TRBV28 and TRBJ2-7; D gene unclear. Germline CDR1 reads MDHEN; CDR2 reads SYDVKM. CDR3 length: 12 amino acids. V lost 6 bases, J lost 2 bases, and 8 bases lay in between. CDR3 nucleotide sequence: TGTGCCAGCAGCCCCGGGCCCTACGAGCAGTACTTC. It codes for CASSPGPYEQYF.

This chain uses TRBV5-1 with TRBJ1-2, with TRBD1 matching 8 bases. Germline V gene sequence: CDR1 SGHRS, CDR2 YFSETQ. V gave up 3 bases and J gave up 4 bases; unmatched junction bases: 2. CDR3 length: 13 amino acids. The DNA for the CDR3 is TGCGCCAGCAGCTCAGGGGGCAGCTATGGCTACACCTTC. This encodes CASSSGGSYGYTF.